This T cell receptor beta chain was captured in a study of identical twins. Trimming stripped 4 bases from V and 2 bases from J, with 9 bases between. Germline-derived CDR1 and CDR2 are LGHDT and YNNKEL (reference sequence). The length of the CDR3 is 13 residues. TCRdb itself ran the 5' RACE reads through MiXCR, one entry per CDR3 protein. The data contain under 300,000 distinct CDR3 sequences, approximately 12% of them singletons. A further study also used this sample, focusing on yellow fever vaccine responses in identical twins.

The chain couples TRBV3-1 to TRBJ2-7; D gene uncertain. This TCR derives from a woman aged 18-29 years in good health. The specimen was memory (CD45RO+) T cells sorted from blood. The CDR3 protein is CASSRDGPYEQYF. The CDR3 DNA sequence: TGTGCCAGCAGCCGGGATGGCCCCTACGAGCAGTACTTC.